Each of the 9 T cell receptor beta chains below was sequenced from the same sample in a study of cytomegalovirus exposure and HLA in healthy donors. Assay: immunoSEQ multiplex PCR; the TCRdb copy retains only in-frame clones and omits some. This table has 78,000 or so clones, 94% appearing once. The sample taken for sequencing was PBMCs. Receptors originate from a woman between 18 and 29 years old in good health and CMV-seropositive.

The chain carries TRBV2 and TRBJ2-4, with 10 nucleotides matching TRBD2. Germline V CDR1 and CDR2: SNHLY, FYNNEI. Germline trimming cut 1 base from V and 7 bases from J; bases unmatched to any gene: 10. This CDR3 has 17 residues. CDR3 region: CASSEVGLAGVGNIQYF. In DNA form, the CDR3 reads TGTGCCAGCAGTGAAGTCGGGCTAGCGGGAGTCGGGAACATTCAGTACTTC.

This CDR3 is CASSSRGHETQYF. The CDR3 coding sequence is TGTGCCAGCAGTTCCAGGGGGCACGAGACCCAGTACTTC. J is TRBJ2-5 and V is TRBV27; 8 bases align to TRBD1. V shed 4 bases and J 5 bases; nucleotides not matched to a gene: 3. The length of the CDR3 is 13 residues. Per the germline V gene, CDR1 is MNHEY and CDR2 is SMNVEV (reference sequence).

Notes on this clone: The junction does not match germline at one end; this may be a read error. CDR3 region: CASSLRAGGEDTQYF. The CDR3 bases are TGTGCCAGCAGCTTGCGAGCGGGAGGGGAAGATACCCAGTACTTC. The chain is built from TRBV5-5 and TRBJ2-5, with TRBD2 identical over 10 bases. The germline CDR1 and CDR2 sequences are SGHKS and YYEKEE (reference sequence). This CDR3 is built from 15 residues.

This chain uses TRBV15 with TRBJ2-7; TRBD2 is a possible D gene (5 bases). The germline V and J ends were trimmed by 0 bases and 4 bases, with 10 bases remaining between them. The CDR3 has 14 amino acids. CDR1 is LNHNV and CDR2 is YYDKDF in the germline V gene (reference sequence). The CDR3 nucleotides read TGTGCCACCAGCAGAGATCGAGGGCAGTACGAGCAGTACTTC. Its protein is CATSRDRGQYEQYF.

J is TRBJ2-2 and V is TRBV11-3, with D perhaps TRBD2 (6 bases). V shed 6 bases and J shed 2 bases, with 7 bases lying between them. In germline, CDR1 is SGHNT, CDR2 YENEEA. The CDR3 totals 13 residues. The CDR3 bases are TGTGCCAGCAGGGAGGGAAACACCGGGGAGCTGTTTTTT. It yields the protein CASREGNTGELFF.

The chain joins TRBV27 to TRBJ2-1, with TRBD2 matching over 13 bases. Trimming removed 2 bases from V and 5 bases from J; junction bases left unmatched: 3. Germline assignment: CDR1 MNHEY and CDR2 SMNVEV (reference sequence). The CDR3 loop spans 16 amino acids. CDR3 residues: CASSLILAGGNNEQFF. The DNA for the CDR3 is TGTGCCAGCAGTTTAATACTAGCGGGGGGGAACAATGAGCAGTTCTTC.

In DNA form, the CDR3 reads TGCGCCAGCAGCTTAGGTAGCGGTAGGTACAATGAGCAGTTCTTC. Translating gives CASSLGSGRYNEQFF. The V call is TRBV5-1, the J call TRBJ2-1; the D gene is possibly TRBD2 (6 bases). V lost 2 bases and J lost 4, with 13 bases in between. The CDR3 spans 15 residues. Germline CDR1 and CDR2: SGHRS and YFSETQ. Drawing the rest from reference TRBV5-1 and TRBJ2-1, the complete variable domain is KAGVTQTPRYLIKTRGQQVTLSCSPISGHRSVSWYQQTPGQGLQFLFEYFSETQRNKGNFPGRFSGRQFSNSRSEMNVSTLELGDSALYLCASSLGSGRYNEQFFGPGTRLTVL.

The chain joins TRBV9 to TRBJ2-5; 11 nucleotides line up with TRBD2. The CDR3 is 14 residues long. Germline loops: CDR1 SGDLS, CDR2 YYNGEE. The trim removed 3 bases at V and 3 bases at J, leaving 1 base unmatched. As DNA, the CDR3 is TGTGCCAGCAGCGCGGGACTAGCGGAAGAGACCCAGTACTTC. Translation gives CASSAGLAEETQYF.

V and J are TRBV19 and TRBJ1-5, with 7 positions matching TRBD1. Germline CDR1 LNHDA, CDR2 SQIVND (reference sequence). CDR3 length equals 15 residues. Unmatched junction bases numbered 11, after V lost 3 bases and J lost 9 bases. CDR3 protein: CASSISLQGTRPQHF. CDR3 nucleotide sequence: TGTGCCAGTAGTATTTCCTTACAGGGGACTCGGCCCCAGCATTTT.